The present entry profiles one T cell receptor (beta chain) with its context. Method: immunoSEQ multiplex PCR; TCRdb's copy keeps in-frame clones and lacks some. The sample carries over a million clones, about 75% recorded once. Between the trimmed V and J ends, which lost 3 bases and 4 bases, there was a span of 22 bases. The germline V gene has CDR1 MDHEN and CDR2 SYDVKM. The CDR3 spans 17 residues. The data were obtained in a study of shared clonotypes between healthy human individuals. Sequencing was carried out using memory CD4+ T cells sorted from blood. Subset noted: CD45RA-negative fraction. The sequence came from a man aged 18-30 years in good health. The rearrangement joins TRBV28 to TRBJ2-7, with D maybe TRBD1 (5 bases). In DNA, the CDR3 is TGTGCCAGCAGTTTTTCCCGAGACAGCCCCGTTCTTTACGAGCAGTACTTC. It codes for CASSFSRDSPVLYEQYF.